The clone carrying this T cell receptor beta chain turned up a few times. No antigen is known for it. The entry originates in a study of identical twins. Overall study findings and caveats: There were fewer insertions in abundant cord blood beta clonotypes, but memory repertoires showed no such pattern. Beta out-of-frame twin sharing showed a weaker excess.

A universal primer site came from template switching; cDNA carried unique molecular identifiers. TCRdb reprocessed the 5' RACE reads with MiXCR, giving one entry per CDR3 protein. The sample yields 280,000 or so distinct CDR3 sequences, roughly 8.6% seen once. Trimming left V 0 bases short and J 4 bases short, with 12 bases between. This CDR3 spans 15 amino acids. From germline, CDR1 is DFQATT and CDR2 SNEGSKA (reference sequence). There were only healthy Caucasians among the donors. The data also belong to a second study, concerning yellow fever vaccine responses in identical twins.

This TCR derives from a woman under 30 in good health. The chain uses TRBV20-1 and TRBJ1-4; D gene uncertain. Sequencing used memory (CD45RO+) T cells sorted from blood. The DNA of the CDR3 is TGCAGTGCTAGAGACTGGACGGGGAATAATGAAAAACTGTTTTTT. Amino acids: CSARDWTGNNEKLFF.